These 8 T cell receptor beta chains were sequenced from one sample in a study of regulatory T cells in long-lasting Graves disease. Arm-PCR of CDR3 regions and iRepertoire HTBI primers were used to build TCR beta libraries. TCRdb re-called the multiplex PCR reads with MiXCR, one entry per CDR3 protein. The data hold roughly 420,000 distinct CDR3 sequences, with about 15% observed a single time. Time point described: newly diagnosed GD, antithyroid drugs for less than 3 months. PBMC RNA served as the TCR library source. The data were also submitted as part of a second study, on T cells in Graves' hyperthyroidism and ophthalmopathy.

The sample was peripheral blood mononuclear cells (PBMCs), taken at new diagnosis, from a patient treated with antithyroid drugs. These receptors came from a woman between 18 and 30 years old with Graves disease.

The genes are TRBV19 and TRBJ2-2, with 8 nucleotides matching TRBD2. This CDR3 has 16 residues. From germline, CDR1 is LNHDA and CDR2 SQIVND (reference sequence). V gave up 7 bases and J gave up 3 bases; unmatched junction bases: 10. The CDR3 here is CASTWQAGAYTGELFF. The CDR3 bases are TGTGCCAGTACGTGGCAAGCGGGAGCCTACACCGGGGAGCTGTTTTTT.

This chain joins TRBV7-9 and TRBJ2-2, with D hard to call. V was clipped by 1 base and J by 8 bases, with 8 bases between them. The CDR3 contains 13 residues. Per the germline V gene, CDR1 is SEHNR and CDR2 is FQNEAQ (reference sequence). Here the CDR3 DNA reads TGTGCCAGCAGCTTAGAAGTACGAGGGGAGCTGTTTTTT. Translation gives CASSLEVRGELFF.

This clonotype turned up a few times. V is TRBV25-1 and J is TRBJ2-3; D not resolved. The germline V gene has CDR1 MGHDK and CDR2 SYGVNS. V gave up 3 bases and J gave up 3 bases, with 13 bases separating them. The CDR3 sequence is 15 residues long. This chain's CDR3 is CASSDYSHETDTQYF. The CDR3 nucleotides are TGTGCCAGCAGTGATTACAGCCACGAGACAGATACGCAGTATTTT.

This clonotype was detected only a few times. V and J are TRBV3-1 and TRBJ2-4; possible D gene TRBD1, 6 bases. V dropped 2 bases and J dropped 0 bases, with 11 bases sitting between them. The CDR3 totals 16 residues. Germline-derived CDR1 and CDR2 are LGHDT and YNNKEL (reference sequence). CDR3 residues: CASSQLIQGAKNIQYF. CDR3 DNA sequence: TGTGCCAGCAGCCAACTAATACAGGGAGCCAAAAACATTCAGTACTTC.

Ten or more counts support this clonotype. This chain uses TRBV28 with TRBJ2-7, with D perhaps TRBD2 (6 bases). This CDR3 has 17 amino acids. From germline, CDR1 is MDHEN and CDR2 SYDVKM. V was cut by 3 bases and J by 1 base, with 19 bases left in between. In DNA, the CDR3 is TGTGCCAGCAGTTTGAACAACCTTAGCGGATTATCCTACGAGCAGTACTTC. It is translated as CASSLNNLSGLSYEQYF.

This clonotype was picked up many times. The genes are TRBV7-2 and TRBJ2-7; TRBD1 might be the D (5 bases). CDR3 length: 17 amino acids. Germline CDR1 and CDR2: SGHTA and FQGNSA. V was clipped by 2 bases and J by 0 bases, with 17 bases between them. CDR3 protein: CASSLTAPARGSYEQYF. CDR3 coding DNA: TGTGCCAGCAGCTTAACGGCTCCGGCTAGGGGCTCCTACGAGCAGTACTTC. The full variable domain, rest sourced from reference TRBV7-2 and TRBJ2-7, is GAGVSQSPSNKVTEKGKDVELRCDPISGHTALYWYRQSLGQGLEFLIYFQGNSAPDKSGLPSDRFSAERTGGSVSTLTIQRTQQEDSAVYLCASSLTAPARGSYEQYFGPGTRLTVT.

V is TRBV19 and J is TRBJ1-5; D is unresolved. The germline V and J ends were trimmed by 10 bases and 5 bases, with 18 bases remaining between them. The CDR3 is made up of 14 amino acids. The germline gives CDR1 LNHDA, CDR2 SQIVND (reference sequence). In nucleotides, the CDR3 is TGTGCCACAAACCCTCTGTTTATAGATCAGCCCCAGCATTTT. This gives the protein CATNPLFIDQPQHF. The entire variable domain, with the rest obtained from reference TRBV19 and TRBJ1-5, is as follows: DGGITQSPKYLFRKEGQNVTLSCEQNLNHDAMYWYRQDPGQGLRLIYYSQIVNDFQKGDIAEGYSVSREKKESFPLTVTSAQKNPTAFYLCATNPLFIDQPQHFGDGTRLSIL.

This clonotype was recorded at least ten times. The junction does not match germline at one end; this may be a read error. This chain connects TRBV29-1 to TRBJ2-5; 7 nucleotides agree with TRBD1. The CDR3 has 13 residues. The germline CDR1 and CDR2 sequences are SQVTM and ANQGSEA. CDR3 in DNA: TGCAGCGTGGAAGACAGGGTGTTAGAGACCCAGTACTTC. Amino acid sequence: CSVEDRVLETQYF.